The 28 T cell receptor beta chains given below trace back to one sample, sequenced in a study of shared clonotypes between healthy human individuals. Clones were sequenced by immunoSEQ multiplex PCR, and TCRdb holds only the in-frame ones, with some missing. Of about 1.5 million clones in the sample, roughly 96% were seen once. The sequenced sample consisted of naive CD4+ T cells sorted from blood. The subset is: CD45RA+ positively selected. The receptors originated from a man aged 25-45 years in good health.

The genes are TRBV21-1 and TRBJ1-2; the DNA was not compared with TRBD1, the D call given in the table. TRBV21-1 counts as a pseudogene. The CDR3 runs 14 residues. The CDR3 protein is CASSKVGRAGGYTF. The CDR3 nucleotides read TGTGCCAGCAGCAAAGTCGGCAGGGCTGGTGGCTACACCTTC.

The chain joins TRBV19 to TRBJ2-1, with D perhaps matching TRBD1 (6 bases). CDR3 length: 16 residues. The germline V gene encodes CDR1 LNHDA and CDR2 SQIVND (reference sequence). Trimming removed 5 bases at V and 0 bases at J, with 14 bases between. CDR3 coding DNA: TGTGCCAGTAGTGCCACAGGGTCGAGCTCCTACAATGAGCAGTTCTTC. It specifies CASSATGSSSYNEQFF.

The chain combines TRBV7-2 with TRBJ2-1; 8 bases are shared with TRBD2. Germline lookup yields CDR1 SGHTA and CDR2 FQGNSA. The CDR3 has 15 residues. The V gene end was trimmed by 3 bases and the J gene end by 10 bases; junction bases not matched to a gene: 11. The CDR3 DNA reads TGTGCCAGCAGCTTCGGTACAGCGGGAGTGCGCGAGCAGTTCTTC. This sequence encodes CASSFGTAGVREQFF.

V and J are TRBV28 and TRBJ2-7, with TRBD2 matching 7 bases. Germline values: CDR1 MDHEN, CDR2 SYDVKM. The CDR3 contains 16 residues. Trimming at V came to 6 bases and at J to 3 bases, leaving 14 bases not matched to a gene. The CDR3 here is CASSSPGLVINYEQYF. CDR3 nucleotides: TGTGCCAGCAGCTCACCCGGACTAGTAATTAACTACGAGCAGTACTTC.

With respect to this clone: Additional DNA sequences in this sample encode the identical CDR3. This chain joins TRBV5-1 and TRBJ2-5; D is undetermined. CDR1 is SGHRS, CDR2 YFSETQ, per germline. Trimming took off 0 bases at V and 5 bases at J, with 5 bases between the two ends. The length of the CDR3 is 12 residues. CDR3 nucleotides: TGCGCCAGCAGCTTGGCCCTGGAGACCCAGTACTTC. As protein: CASSLALETQYF.

The chain links TRBV7-9 to TRBJ2-1, with 11 bases matching TRBD2. The CDR3 spans 16 residues. Germline CDR1 reads SEHNR; CDR2 reads FQNEAQ (reference sequence). With 1 base clipped from V and 8 bases from J, the junction kept 7 bases outside the gene matches. As DNA, the CDR3 is TGTGCCAGCAGCTTAGTAGCGGGAGGGCCTGGGGATGAGCAGTTCTTC. Amino acid sequence: CASSLVAGGPGDEQFF.

The J gene is TRBJ2-1, the V gene TRBV29-1; D uncertain. The CDR3 length is 14 residues. V was cut by 7 bases and J by 5 bases, with 18 bases left in between. Germline-derived CDR1 and CDR2 are SQVTM and ANQGSEA. The CDR3 sequence is CSASNTMAHNEQFF. DNA for the CDR3: TGCAGCGCCTCGAACACAATGGCCCACAATGAGCAGTTCTTC.

In regard to this clone: One junction end disagrees with the germline gene, perhaps due to a read error. This chain connects TRBV5-1 to TRBJ2-2; possibly TRBD1 for D (5 bases). The CDR3 is 14 amino acids. The germline V gene encodes CDR1 SGHRS and CDR2 YFSETQ. CDR3 sequence: CASSLVSYRTPALF. Here the CDR3 DNA reads TGCGCCAGCAGCTTGGTCTCTTATCGGACACCGGCGCTTTTT.

The chain links TRBV6-5 to TRBJ1-5, with a tentative D call TRBD1 (6 bases). Germline V gene sequence: CDR1 MNHEY, CDR2 SVGAGI. The CDR3 contains 16 residues. Trimming left V 2 bases short and J 5 bases short, with 16 bases between. The CDR3 here is CASSYKPRGGDQPQHF. In DNA form, the CDR3 reads TGTGCCAGCAGTTACAAACCCAGGGGTGGGGATCAGCCCCAGCATTTT.

The chain couples TRBV27 to TRBJ2-5; D gene uncertain. Germline V CDR1 and CDR2: MNHEY, SMNVEV (reference sequence). This CDR3 spans 16 amino acids. V was cut by 8 bases and J by 1 base, with 20 bases left in between. CDR3 residues: CASSRGPDPSQETQYF. The DNA of the CDR3 is TGTGCCAGCTCTCGAGGACCAGACCCATCCCAAGAGACCCAGTACTTC.

The V gene is TRBV27, the J gene TRBJ2-4; D unresolved. Between the trimmed V and J ends, which lost 8 bases and 0 bases, there was a span of 11 bases. This CDR3 comprises 14 residues. Germline assignment: CDR1 MNHEY and CDR2 SMNVEV (reference sequence). The CDR3 nucleotides are TGTGCCAGCGGATGGGTGGCAGCCAAAAACATTCAGTACTTC. Amino acid sequence: CASGWVAAKNIQYF.

The chain employs TRBV15 and TRBJ2-3, with D possibly TRBD2 on 6 matching bases. CDR1 is LNHNV, CDR2 YYDKDF, per germline (reference sequence). CDR3 length equals 16 residues. V was clipped by 3 bases and J by 0 bases, with 13 bases between them. The DNA for the CDR3 is TGTGCCACCAGCAGGGATCTAGGGACTAGCACAGATACGCAGTATTTT. Its translation is CATSRDLGTSTDTQYF.

This clone was counted a single time. The chain recombines TRBV6-1 with TRBJ2-3, with D hard to call. The CDR3 runs 11 residues. In germline, CDR1 is MNHNS, CDR2 SASEGT. The ends were cut back, 0 bases at V and 6 bases at J, with 1 base in the middle. CDR3 protein: CASSEADTQYF. The CDR3 region has the DNA TGTGCCAGCAGTGAAGCCGATACGCAGTATTTT.

The chain has TRBV18 and TRBJ2-7; no reliable D call. Trimming removed 4 bases at V and 5 bases at J, with 18 bases between. The germline CDR1 and CDR2 sequences are KGHSH and LQKENI. The CDR3 consists of 15 residues. The CDR3 loop reads CASSLPGVYRNEQYF. In nucleotides, the CDR3 is TGTGCCAGCTCACTTCCAGGAGTGTATCGCAACGAGCAGTACTTC.

The chain combines TRBV10-3 with TRBJ2-3, with 8 nucleotides matching TRBD1. V was pared by 5 bases and J by 4 bases, with 2 bases of the junction left unmatched. The CDR3 sequence is 13 residues long. Germline V gene data show CDR1 as ENHRY and CDR2 as SYGVKD. The CDR3 reads CAISLTGADTQYF. CDR3 DNA sequence: TGTGCCATCAGTCTGACAGGGGCAGATACGCAGTATTTT.

The rearrangement links TRBV28 to TRBJ1-2, with TRBD1 matching 7 bases. The length of the CDR3 is 17 residues. CDR1 is MDHEN and CDR2 is SYDVKM in the germline V gene. The junction had 14 bases not matched to a gene; V was cut back by 3 bases and J by 4 bases. This CDR3 is CASSFPDRLPSPYGYTF. CDR3 nucleotides: TGTGCCAGCAGTTTTCCGGACAGGCTCCCTTCCCCCTATGGCTACACCTTC.

The chain has TRBV19 and TRBJ1-5; D is perhaps TRBD1 (6 bases). CDR3 length: 18 amino acids. Germline V gene lookup returns CDR1 LNHDA and CDR2 SQIVND (reference sequence). V was shortened by 4 bases and J by 0 bases, with 19 bases between the two germline ends. The CDR3 is CASSTLFPRGNSNQPQHF. CDR3 sequence (DNA): TGTGCCAGTAGTACTCTCTTTCCCAGGGGTAATAGCAATCAGCCCCAGCATTTT. Filled out from reference TRBV19 and TRBJ1-5, the complete variable domain reads DGGITQSPKYLFRKEGQNVTLSCEQNLNHDAMYWYRQDPGQGLRLIYYSQIVNDFQKGDIAEGYSVSREKKESFPLTVTSAQKNPTAFYLCASSTLFPRGNSNQPQHFGDGTRLSIL.

The V gene is TRBV7-2, the J gene TRBJ2-3, with 10 bases matching TRBD2. After removal of 3 bases from V and 1 base from J, the junction contained 4 bases not matched to a gene. The CDR3 is 16 amino acids. The germline gives CDR1 SGHTA, CDR2 FQGNSA. CDR3 loop: CASSLAGTSGTDTQYF. CDR3 DNA: TGTGCCAGCAGCTTGGCCGGGACTAGCGGCACAGATACGCAGTATTTT.

The chain joins TRBV18 to TRBJ2-1, with 13 bases aligning to TRBD2. The germline CDR1 and CDR2 sequences are KGHSH and LQKENI. The CDR3 is made up of 16 amino acids. The junction had 4 bases not matched to a gene; V was cut back by 0 bases and J by 8 bases. The CDR3 loop reads CASSPPGLAGIYEQFF. DNA for the CDR3: TGTGCCAGCTCACCACCGGGACTAGCGGGAATCTATGAGCAGTTCTTC.

This rearrangement joins TRBV25-1 to TRBJ2-3; 10 bases line up with TRBD1. Losses at the gene ends were 3 bases for V and 7 bases for J; bases not matched to a gene: 10. From germline, CDR1 is MGHDK and CDR2 SYGVNS. This CDR3 spans 16 amino acids. Here the CDR3 reads CASSDSTGGQGYTQYF. The DNA for the CDR3 is TGTGCCAGCAGTGATTCGACAGGGGGCCAGGGGTATACGCAGTATTTT.

This clone was seen once. The chain's CDR3 is CASSRTRVNTEAFF. The CDR3 DNA follows: TGCGCCAGCAGTCGTACCAGGGTGAACACTGAAGCTTTCTTT. The chain is built from TRBV5-1 and TRBJ1-1; maybe TRBD1 (5 bases). The length of the CDR3 is 14 residues. Trimming pared 5 bases from V and 0 bases from J, leaving 11 bases between. Germline V gene sequence: CDR1 SGHRS, CDR2 YFSETQ.

The chain has TRBV7-8 and TRBJ2-5; a possible D gene is TRBD1 (5 bases). Germline V lookup: CDR1 SGHVS, CDR2 FQNEAQ. The CDR3 sequence is 14 residues long. V was shortened by 4 bases and J by 3 bases, with 12 bases between the two germline ends. This CDR3 is CASSSFGREETQYF. CDR3 nucleotides: TGTGCCAGCAGCTCGTTTGGCAGGGAAGAGACCCAGTACTTC.

The rearrangement uses TRBV6-5 and TRBJ2-1, with D uncertain. The CDR3 covers 13 residues. CDR1 and CDR2 from the germline V gene are MNHEY and SVGAGI. Trimming left V 1 base short and J 5 bases short, with 6 bases between. CDR3 residues: CASSYYRHNEQFF. CDR3 coding DNA: TGTGCCAGCAGTTACTACCGGCACAATGAGCAGTTCTTC.

This chain links TRBV9 with TRBJ2-6; the D is unclear. The germline V and J ends were trimmed by 0 bases and 2 bases, with 6 bases remaining between them. Germline V CDR1 and CDR2: SGDLS, YYNGEE. This CDR3 spans 15 amino acids. The chain's CDR3 is CASSVAWAGANVLTF. Written as DNA, the CDR3 is TGTGCCAGCAGCGTAGCCTGGGCTGGGGCCAACGTCCTGACTTTC.

This clone appeared a few times. CDR3 coding DNA: TGTGCCAGCTCACCGGACAGGTGGGGCGGGGAGCTGTTTTTT. Residues: CASSPDRWGGELFF. This chain connects TRBV18 to TRBJ2-2; 7 bases are a match to TRBD1. The ends lost 3 bases at V and 7 bases at J; junction bases unmatched: 5. Germline lookup yields CDR1 KGHSH and CDR2 LQKENI. The CDR3 contains 14 residues.

The chain employs TRBV6-6 and TRBJ1-2; 8 bases agree with TRBD1. V lost 4 bases, J lost 5 bases, and 12 bases stayed unmatched. This CDR3 comprises 16 residues. Germline CDR1 is MNHNY and CDR2 is SVGAGI (reference sequence). The CDR3 spells CASSSGQGLDSYGYTF. As DNA, the CDR3 is TGTGCCAGCAGTTCAGGACAGGGACTTGATTCGTATGGCTACACCTTC.

V gene TRBV28 combines with J gene TRBJ2-5; a weak D match, TRBD1 (5 bases). Germline CDR1 is MDHEN and CDR2 is SYDVKM. The ends were cut back, 6 bases at V and 5 bases at J, with 19 bases in the middle. This CDR3 is built from 15 residues. The CDR3, as DNA: TGTGCCAGCAGCCCCCCAGGGCTTACCAGGGAGACCCAGTACTTC. Protein: CASSPPGLTRETQYF.

The chain employs TRBV6-4 and TRBJ2-3; 9 positions match TRBD2. The CDR3 covers 16 residues. The V and J ends lost 2 bases and 0 bases, in that order; junction bases with no gene match: 3. CDR1 and CDR2 from the germline V gene are MRHNA and SNTAGT. The CDR3 region is CASSDAAGGSTDTQYF. CDR3 in DNA: TGTGCCAGCAGTGACGCAGCGGGAGGAAGCACAGATACGCAGTATTTT.